The rows below give T cell receptor beta chains drawn from one sample of a study of beta chain features in type 1 diabetes. Clones were sequenced by immunoSEQ multiplex PCR, and TCRdb holds only the in-frame ones, with some missing. The sample includes about 240,000 clones, 25% to 35% seen only once; the top ten take approximately 4%. Sequencing was done on a sample of central memory CD4+ T cells from blood. The source is a man aged 25 to 40 in good health. The CDR3 runs from the conserved cysteine through the conserved F or W. A D gene is named only where the DNA matches it firmly. Only some rows state a clone size, as once, few, many or a class for expanded clones.

CDR3aa: CASSRGSYEQYF; CDR3nt: TGCGCCAGCAGTAGAGGCTCCTACGAGCAGTACTTC; d_gene: .; abundance: .; j_gene: TRBJ2-7; v_gene: TRBV10-2
CDR3aa: CASSLDRGSNSPLHF; CDR3nt: TGTGCCAGCAGCTTAGATCGGGGGTCGAATTCACCCCTCCACTTT; d_gene: .; abundance: .; j_gene: TRBJ1-6; v_gene: TRBV7-9
CDR3aa: CASSPLGSTDTQYF; CDR3nt: TGTGCCAGCTCACCCCTAGGGTCTACAGATACGCAGTATTTT; d_gene: .; abundance: .; j_gene: TRBJ2-3; v_gene: TRBV18
CDR3aa: CASSSRVQETQYF; CDR3nt: TGTGCCAGCAGCTCACGCGTCCAAGAGACCCAGTACTTC; d_gene: .; abundance: few; j_gene: TRBJ2-5; v_gene: TRBV5-4
CDR3aa: CASSSQHTQYF; CDR3nt: TGTGCCAGTAGTTCACAGCATACGCAGTATTTT; d_gene: .; abundance: .; j_gene: TRBJ2-3; v_gene: TRBV19
CDR3aa: CSVEPGARTGELFF; CDR3nt: TGCAGCGTTGAACCGGGGGCGCGTACCGGGGAGCTGTTTTTT; d_gene: .; abundance: .; j_gene: TRBJ2-2; v_gene: TRBV29-1
CDR3aa: CATSSGDRGSTDAQYF; CDR3nt: TGTGCCACCAGCAGTGGAGACAGGGGTAGCACAGATGCGCAGTATTTT; d_gene: TRBD1; abundance: .; j_gene: TRBJ2-3; v_gene: TRBV15
CDR3aa: CASSPTGTAIETQYF; CDR3nt: TGTGCCAGCAGCCCGACCGGGACAGCAATAGAGACCCAGTACTTC; d_gene: TRBD1; abundance: many; j_gene: TRBJ2-5; v_gene: TRBV5-4
CDR3aa: CASSLVAGGPVGEQFF; CDR3nt: TGTGCCAGCAGCTTGGTCGCGGGGGGGCCTGTTGGTGAGCAGTTCTTC; d_gene: TRBD2; abundance: .; j_gene: TRBJ2-1; v_gene: TRBV5-6
CDR3aa: CASSRGASRGNEQYF; CDR3nt: TGTGCCAGCAGCCGTGGTGCGTCTCGTGGAAACGAGCAGTACTTC; d_gene: .; abundance: many; j_gene: TRBJ2-7; v_gene: TRBV28
CDR3aa: CASSEGVSTNEKLFF; CDR3nt: TGTGCCAGCAGTGAAGGGGTGTCAACTAATGAAAAACTGTTTTTT; d_gene: .; abundance: .; j_gene: TRBJ1-4; v_gene: TRBV25-1
CDR3aa: CASSQSSSPGGTDTQYF; CDR3nt: TGCGCCAGCAGTCAATCGAGCAGCCCCGGGGGCACAGATACGCAGTATTTT; d_gene: .; abundance: few; j_gene: TRBJ2-3; v_gene: TRBV23-1
CDR3aa: CASSQDYGPSVEQFF; CDR3nt: TGCGCCAGCAGCCAAGATTATGGACCTTCGGTGGAGCAGTTCTTC; d_gene: .; abundance: few; j_gene: TRBJ2-1; v_gene: TRBV4-3
CDR3aa: CASSSGADNQPQHF; CDR3nt: TGCGCCAGCAGCTCCGGGGCCGACAATCAGCCCCAGCATTTT; d_gene: .; abundance: .; j_gene: TRBJ1-5; v_gene: TRBV5-1
CDR3aa: CASSPSVRNIQYF; CDR3nt: TGTGCCAGCTCACCTTCGGTCCGGAACATTCAGTACTTC; d_gene: .; abundance: many; j_gene: TRBJ2-4; v_gene: TRBV18
CDR3aa: CASKLSRANYGYTF; CDR3nt: TGTGCCAGCAAATTAAGCCGGGCTAACTATGGCTACACCTTC; d_gene: .; abundance: .; j_gene: TRBJ1-2; v_gene: TRBV6-5
CDR3aa: CATSRERDLGNTIYF; CDR3nt: TGTGCCACCAGCAGAGAGAGGGACCTTGGAAACACCATATATTTT; d_gene: .; abundance: once; j_gene: TRBJ1-3; v_gene: TRBV15
CDR3aa: CASSRDSNQPQHF; CDR3nt: TGTGCCTCCTCCCGGGACAGCAATCAGCCCCAGCATTTT; d_gene: .; abundance: .; j_gene: TRBJ1-5; v_gene: TRBV30
CDR3aa: CAPTSGGHRVQETQYF; CDR3nt: TGTGCTCCTACTAGCGGGGGACACAGGGTACAAGAGACCCAGTACTTC; d_gene: TRBD2; abundance: few; j_gene: TRBJ2-5; v_gene: TRBV30
CDR3aa: CASRSGHERNEQFF; CDR3nt: TGTGCCAGCAGATCTGGACATGAGAGAAATGAGCAGTTCTTC; d_gene: .; abundance: .; j_gene: TRBJ2-1; v_gene: TRBV28
CDR3aa: CASSPGTKETQYF; CDR3nt: TGTGCCAGCTCCCCCGGGACTAAAGAGACCCAGTACTTC; d_gene: TRBD2; abundance: few; j_gene: TRBJ2-5; v_gene: TRBV18
CDR3aa: CASSVQGLPEQFF; CDR3nt: TGTGCCAGCAGTGTGCAGGGGCTACCTGAGCAGTTCTTC; d_gene: .; abundance: .; j_gene: TRBJ2-1; v_gene: TRBV2
CDR3aa: CASSPPGSGIFNEQFF; CDR3nt: TGTGCCAGCAGCCCGCCAGGGTCCGGAATATTCAATGAGCAGTTCTTC; d_gene: .; abundance: .; j_gene: TRBJ2-1; v_gene: TRBV5-5
CDR3aa: CAWSSGQGGTEAFF; CDR3nt: TGTGCCTGGAGTTCGGGACAGGGGGGCACTGAAGCTTTCTTT; d_gene: TRBD1; abundance: .; j_gene: TRBJ1-1; v_gene: TRBV30
CDR3aa: CASSLSDGQSNSYEQYF; CDR3nt: TGCGCCAGCAGCCTCTCCGACGGACAGTCCAATTCCTACGAGCAGTACTTC; d_gene: .; abundance: .; j_gene: TRBJ2-7; v_gene: TRBV4-1
CDR3aa: CASSFSLYNEQFF; CDR3nt: TGTGCCAGCAGTTTTTCGCTCTACAATGAGCAGTTCTTC; d_gene: .; abundance: few; j_gene: TRBJ2-1; v_gene: TRBV27
CDR3aa: CASSFVGSPVYGYTF; CDR3nt: TGTGCCAGCAGCTTTGTAGGGTCGCCCGTTTATGGCTACACCTTC; d_gene: .; abundance: .; j_gene: TRBJ1-2; v_gene: TRBV7-9
CDR3aa: CASTNWGLEGYTDTQYF; CDR3nt: TGTGCCAGTACCAACTGGGGGCTAGAAGGTTACACAGATACGCAGTATTTT; d_gene: .; abundance: .; j_gene: TRBJ2-3; v_gene: TRBV19
CDR3aa: CASSLGSRGAYTGELFF; CDR3nt: TGTGCCAGCAGCTTGGGGTCAAGGGGGGCTTACACCGGGGAGCTGTTTTTT; d_gene: .; abundance: .; j_gene: TRBJ2-2; v_gene: TRBV5-4
CDR3aa: CASSLRDGTQYF; CDR3nt: TGTGCCAGCAGTTTGCGCGATGGGACCCAGTACTTC; d_gene: .; abundance: few; j_gene: TRBJ2-5; v_gene: TRBV27
CDR3aa: CATSRRAQGADTQYF; CDR3nt: TGTGCCACCAGCAGACGGGCACAGGGGGCAGATACGCAGTATTTT; d_gene: TRBD1; abundance: .; j_gene: TRBJ2-3; v_gene: TRBV15
CDR3aa: CASSSPSTDTQYF; CDR3nt: TGTGCCAGCTCCTCCCCCAGCACAGATACGCAGTATTTT; d_gene: .; abundance: few; j_gene: TRBJ2-3; v_gene: TRBV18
CDR3aa: CASRYRNTEAFF; CDR3nt: TGTGCCAGCAGGTACAGGAACACTGAAGCTTTCTTT; d_gene: .; abundance: .; j_gene: TRBJ1-1; v_gene: TRBV2
CDR3aa: CASSLAPRGRLTDTQYF; CDR3nt: TGTGCCAGCAGCTTAGCCCCCAGGGGGCGGTTGACAGATACGCAGTATTTT; d_gene: TRBD1; abundance: .; j_gene: TRBJ2-3; v_gene: TRBV7-2
CDR3aa: CASTGTSRPRTDTQYF; CDR3nt: TGTGCCAGCACTGGGACCTCTAGACCCCGCACAGATACGCAGTATTTT; d_gene: .; abundance: many; j_gene: TRBJ2-3; v_gene: TRBV21-1